The 25 T cell receptor beta chains given below trace back to one sample, sequenced in a study of regulatory T cells in long-lasting Graves disease (dated by TCRdb to about 2021). The sample's time point label, in plain terms: newly diagnosed GD, antithyroid drugs for less than 3 months. For both TCR sequencing and RNA sequencing, RNA was extracted from PBMCs using TRIzol. Library creation used multiplex PCR. TCRdb shows the sequencer as Illumina HiSeq 4000. CDR3 regions were amplified by Arm-PCR with iRepertoire HTBI primers to construct TCR beta libraries. TCRdb trimmed the raw reads at Q25, called clones with MiXCR and kept productive beta chains. Each entry is one CDR3 protein sequence, shown with its most common DNA and genes. This sample has some 340,000 distinct CDR3 sequences in its table, and about 11% of those were observed once. The ten largest clones add up to around 18% of the sample. These data were also filed under a second study, of T cells in Graves' hyperthyroidism and ophthalmopathy.

The source material was peripheral blood mononuclear cells (PBMCs), sampled at new diagnosis, from a patient treated with antithyroid drugs. Source of these receptors: a woman aged 18-35 years with Graves disease. Donor details come from another sample of the same person, matched by shared clones.

There are a few counts of this clonotype. This chain uses TRBV5-4 with TRBJ1-6; D possibly corresponds to TRBD1 (5 bases). Looked up from germline, CDR1 is SGHNT and CDR2 is YYREEE (reference sequence). The CDR3 is made up of 17 amino acids. The V gene lost 0 bases and the J gene lost 7 bases, with 17 bases spanning the gap. For the CDR3, the DNA is TGTGCCAGCAGCTTGGTGGTCCAGCAGGGCTTCAATTCACCCCTCCACTTT. Translated, it gives CASSLVVQQGFNSPLHF. The full variable domain, rest sourced from reference TRBV5-4 and TRBJ1-6, is ETGVTQSPTHLIKTRGQQVTLRCSSQSGHNTVSWYQQALGQGPQFIFQYYREEENGRGNFPPRFSGLQFPNYSSELNVNALELDDSALYLCASSLVVQQGFNSPLHFGNGTRLTVT.

The table lists this clonotype with a few counts. The chain has TRBV7-9 and TRBJ2-1, with TRBD2 as a possible D gene (5 bases). Germline assignment: CDR1 SEHNR and CDR2 FQNEAQ (reference sequence). The CDR3 sequence is 14 residues long. V shed 6 bases and J shed 7 bases, with 16 bases lying between them. The CDR3: CASRMAGGENEQFF. The DNA for the CDR3 is TGTGCCAGCAGGATGGCGGGCGGTGAGAATGAGCAGTTCTTC.

There are many counts of this clonotype. This rearrangement joins TRBV7-6 to TRBJ2-7; 10 bases map to TRBD1. CDR3 length equals 16 residues. Germline lookup yields CDR1 SGHVS and CDR2 FNYEAQ. Losses at the gene ends were 5 bases for V and 2 bases for J; bases not matched to a gene: 9. The CDR3 loop is CASSAAPGQGTYEQYF. The CDR3 coding sequence is TGTGCCAGCAGCGCAGCGCCGGGACAGGGGACCTACGAGCAGTACTTC.

A word on this clonotype: A far more abundant clone sits one base away, making this likely a read error. This chain uses TRBV6-1 with TRBJ2-3; TRBD2 agrees at 12 bases. The CDR3 contains 19 residues. Trimming removed 5 bases from V and 10 bases from J; junction bases left unmatched: 22. Germline CDR1 MNHNS, CDR2 SASEGT. The CDR3 DNA is TGTGCCAGCAGTCCCCACACCCTAGCGGGAGGGTCCCGGGAGGATTCGCAGTATTTT. Encoded protein: CASSPHTLAGGSREDSQYF.

The gene calls are TRBV7-9 and TRBJ2-7, with a weak D call TRBD2 (5 bases). V was shortened by 5 bases and J by 1 base, with 9 bases between the two germline ends. Germline-derived CDR1 and CDR2 are SEHNR and FQNEAQ (reference sequence). The length of the CDR3 is 13 residues. The CDR3 DNA follows: TGTGCCAGCAGCCGACCGGGATCCTACGAGCAGTACTTC. As protein: CASSRPGSYEQYF.

This clonotype was detected ten times or more. CDR3 coding DNA: TGCAGCGTTTTGGGGGTGGCCCAAAACATTCAGTACTTC. Its translation: CSVLGVAQNIQYF. The chain links TRBV29-1 to TRBJ2-4, with D perhaps assigned TRBD1 or TRBD2 (5 bases each). Trimming cost V 5 bases and J 5 bases, with 13 bases left between them. Germline assignment: CDR1 SQVTM and CDR2 ANQGSEA. This CDR3 contains 13 residues.

This clonotype was detected a few times. CDR3 nucleotides: TGTGCCAGCAGACTAGCGGGATCCAACGAGCAGTACTTC. Translating gives CASRLAGSNEQYF. The chain couples TRBV7-9 to TRBJ2-7; 10 bases fit TRBD2. The CDR3 has 13 amino acids. V trimming: 6 bases; J trimming: 5 bases; junction bases outside the gene matches: 4. The germline V gene has CDR1 SEHNR and CDR2 FQNEAQ (reference sequence).

This clonotype was detected many times. The rearrangement uses TRBV5-1 and TRBJ2-1; 7 nucleotides match TRBD2. The length of the CDR3 is 16 residues. V shed 2 bases and J 0 bases; nucleotides not matched to a gene: 5. Germline CDR1 reads SGHRS; CDR2 reads YFSETQ. The CDR3 is CASSFRRGSSYNEQFF. DNA of the CDR3: TGCGCCAGCAGCTTTAGGCGGGGGAGCTCCTACAATGAGCAGTTCTTC.

This sequence joins TRBV7-9 and TRBJ2-7; the D gene is possibly TRBD2 (6 bases). Germline assignment: CDR1 SEHNR and CDR2 FQNEAQ (reference sequence). The length of the CDR3 is 15 residues. Trimming stripped 5 bases from V and 3 bases from J, with 17 bases between. CDR3 protein: CASSHTRRGLYEQYF. CDR3 nucleotide sequence: TGTGCCAGCAGCCATACCCGGCGGGGCCTCTACGAGCAGTACTTC.

There are many counts of this clonotype. The chain uses TRBV11-2 and TRBJ2-3, with a possible D match to TRBD2 (6 bases). Deletions cut 7 bases from V and 2 bases from J, with 13 bases between. CDR1 and CDR2 from the germline V gene are SGHAT and FQNNGV. CDR3 length: 14 residues. In DNA, the CDR3 is TGTGCCAGCACCCCTAGCGTGGCCACAGATACGCAGTATTTT. This encodes CASTPSVATDTQYF.

This clonotype was observed a handful of times. The chain recombines TRBV4-1 with TRBJ2-7, with D tentatively TRBD2 (5 bases). Germline V gives CDR1 MGHRA, CDR2 YSYEKL. This CDR3 contains 15 residues. The germline V and J ends were trimmed by 0 bases and 3 bases, with 12 bases remaining between them. Here the CDR3 DNA reads TGCGCCAGCAGCCAAGAGGACGCGGCGGGCTACGAGCAGTACTTC. It translates to CASSQEDAAGYEQYF.

This clonotype turned up a few times. The chain uses TRBV20-1 and TRBJ2-5, with TRBD1 identical over 7 bases. After removal of 6 bases from V and 1 base from J, the junction contained 11 bases not matched to a gene. This CDR3 has 15 residues. Germline V gives CDR1 DFQATT, CDR2 SNEGSKA (reference sequence). CDR3 in DNA: TGCAGTGCCACACGCCCGGACAGGAGCCAAGAGACCCAGTACTTC. Amino acids: CSATRPDRSQETQYF.

This clonotype was counted only a few times. Since a much larger clone is just one base distant, this may be a read error. The CDR3 sequence: CASRGGETQYF. The CDR3 DNA is TGTGCCAGCAGGGGGGGGGAGACCCAGTACTTC. The rearrangement links TRBV12-3 or TRBV12-4 to TRBJ2-5; 7 bases match TRBD2. The CDR3 loop spans 11 amino acids. The ends lost 6 bases at V and 5 bases at J; junction bases unmatched: 0.

This rearrangement joins TRBV20-1 to TRBJ2-5, with a tentative D call TRBD2 (6 bases). V lost 5 bases to trimming and J lost 1 base, with 17 bases between them. Germline values: CDR1 DFQATT, CDR2 SNEGSKA (reference sequence). This CDR3 contains 15 residues. The CDR3 DNA sequence: TGCAGTGCTGCCAGGGACTCCGCAACCCAAGAGACCCAGTACTTC. Its translation: CSAARDSATQETQYF.

This clonotype showed up many times. The J gene is TRBJ2-1, the V gene TRBV7-6; the match to TRBD2 covers 16 bases. Unmatched junction bases numbered 7, after V lost 5 bases and J lost 3 bases. CDR3 length equals 18 residues. Germline CDR1 is SGHVS and CDR2 is FNYEAQ. This CDR3 is CASSLGTSGRAGYNEQFF. DNA for the CDR3: TGTGCCAGCAGCCTCGGGACTAGCGGGAGGGCTGGCTACAATGAGCAGTTCTTC.

The V call is TRBV6-1, the J call TRBJ1-2; D unresolved. V was pared by 5 bases and J by 6 bases, with 16 bases between. In germline, CDR1 is MNHNS, CDR2 SASEGT. This CDR3 has 14 amino acids. The CDR3 is CASSPTPPGDGYTF. CDR3 nucleotides: TGTGCCAGCAGTCCCACACCACCCGGAGATGGCTACACCTTC.

There are many counts of this clonotype. This chain's CDR3 is CASAGTSREQYF. The CDR3 DNA follows: TGTGCCAGCGCGGGGACTAGTCGCGAGCAGTACTTC. The chain has TRBV12-3 or TRBV12-4 and TRBJ2-7, with 8 positions matching TRBD2. The CDR3 runs to 12 residues. Trimming took 8 bases from V and 6 from J; bases not matched to a gene: 6.

The rearrangement uses TRBV20-1 and TRBJ1-2; D is undetermined. This CDR3 region has 12 residues. Germline values: CDR1 DFQATT, CDR2 SNEGSKA (reference sequence). V dropped 2 bases and J dropped 8 bases, with 12 bases sitting between them. Here the CDR3 reads CSARWQAEGYTF. The CDR3 DNA reads as TGCAGTGCTAGATGGCAAGCAGAGGGCTACACCTTC.

This clonotype has ten or more counts. The DNA of the CDR3 is TGTGCCACCAGTGACGCGGGGGCAGTCGAGAACACCGGGGAGCTGTTTTTT. Protein: CATSDAGAVENTGELFF. The chain has TRBV24-1 and TRBJ2-2, with D perhaps TRBD2 (7 bases). The CDR3 length is 17 residues. V shed 4 bases and J shed 1 base, with 15 bases lying between them. Germline-derived CDR1 and CDR2 are KGHDR and SFDVKD.

This clonotype was detected many times. V and J are TRBV30 and TRBJ1-2; D is undetermined. The CDR3 totals 15 residues. The germline V gene has CDR1 GTSNPN and CDR2 SVGIG (reference sequence). V was clipped by 2 bases and J by 6 bases, with 19 bases between them. The CDR3 reads CAWSNEGLEGDGYTF. The DNA for the CDR3 is TGTGCCTGGAGTAACGAAGGTCTAGAGGGCGATGGCTACACCTTC. The full variable domain, its missing parts supplied by reference TRBV30 and TRBJ1-2, is SQTIHQWPATLVQPVGSPLSLECTVEGTSNPNLYWYRQAAGRGLQLLFYSVGIGQISSEVPQNLSASRPQDRQFILSSKKLLLSDSGFYLCAWSNEGLEGDGYTFGSGTRLTVV.

This clonotype was detected ten times or more. The chain couples TRBV6-1 to TRBJ2-5, with D possibly TRBD2 on 7 matching bases. The germline V gene has CDR1 MNHNS and CDR2 SASEGT. The CDR3 is made up of 16 amino acids. V was cut by 1 base and J by 6 bases, with 18 bases left in between. CDR3 DNA: TGTGCCAGCAGTGAAGAGGGGGGAGCGGGAAGTAAGACCCAGTACTTC. It encodes CASSEEGGAGSKTQYF.

This clonotype has a count of ten or more. The gene calls are TRBV20-1 and TRBJ2-3; 7 nucleotides match TRBD2. CDR1 is DFQATT, CDR2 SNEGSKA, per germline (reference sequence). The J segment lost 0 bases and the V segment lost 8 bases, leaving 2 bases of the junction unmatched. There are 12 residues in the CDR3. The CDR3 region has the DNA TGCAGTTCACTAGCGAGCACAGATACGCAGTATTTT. Its translation is CSSLASTDTQYF.

The chain employs TRBV27 and TRBJ2-2; the match to TRBD2 covers 10 bases. V was clipped by 3 bases and J by 13 bases; unmatched bases: 5. The CDR3 spans 13 residues. Germline assignment: CDR1 MNHEY and CDR2 SMNVEV (reference sequence). The CDR3 reads CASSFLAGEGLFF. The CDR3 DNA is TGTGCCAGCAGTTTCCTAGCGGGAGAAGGGCTGTTTTTT.

The chain uses TRBV7-2 and TRBJ1-5, with D maybe TRBD1 (5 bases). The CDR3 consists of 15 residues. The V end was cut by 0 bases, the J end by 5 bases, with 11 bases between. Germline loops: CDR1 SGHTA, CDR2 FQGNSA. The CDR3 DNA follows: TGTGCCAGCAGCTTAGCGTCCAGGGCGGATCAGCCCCAGCATTTT. This sequence encodes CASSLASRADQPQHF. Using reference TRBV7-2 and TRBJ1-5 for the parts outside the CDR3, the full variable domain is GAGVSQSPSNKVTEKGKDVELRCDPISGHTALYWYRQSLGQGLEFLIYFQGNSAPDKSGLPSDRFSAERTGGSVSTLTIQRTQQEDSAVYLCASSLASRADQPQHFGDGTRLSIL.

The table lists this clonotype with a few counts. The V call is TRBV28, the J call TRBJ2-1; 7 nucleotides match TRBD2. Germline-derived CDR1 and CDR2 are MDHEN and SYDVKM. The CDR3 totals 15 residues. Trimming took 6 bases from V and 3 from J; bases not matched to a gene: 8. The CDR3 DNA reads TGTGCCAGCAGGGGAAGCGGGGCCGGCTACAATGAGCAGTTCTTC. Its translation is CASRGSGAGYNEQFF. The entire variable domain, with the rest obtained from reference TRBV28 and TRBJ2-1, is as follows: DVKVTQSSRYLVKRTGEKVFLECVQDMDHENMFWYRQDPGLGLRLIYFSYDVKMKEKGDIPEGYSVSREKKERFSLILESASTNQTSMYLCASRGSGAGYNEQFFGPGTRLTVL.